A selection of T cell receptor beta chains follows, all from one sample in a study of T cell repertoires in ileal Crohn's disease. Sequenced by immunoSEQ multiplex PCR; TCRdb stores in-frame clones only, minus some. The sample holds some 27,000 clones, around 80% seen once. The sequenced sample consisted of ileal tissue. These receptors originate from an adult with Crohn's disease. CDR3s include the opening cysteine and the closing phenylalanine or tryptophan. The D gene is left open where the match is weak. Not all rows give a size; the values are once, few, many and, for expanded clones, a class.

V gene,CDR3 length,J gene,clone size,D gene,CDR3 protein,CDR3 DNA
TRBV1,13,TRBJ2-5,-,-,CTTGLAGEETQYF,TGCACCACCGGACTAGCGGGGGAAGAGACCCAGTACTTC
TRBV27,16,TRBJ2-7,-,TRBD1,CASSLPGQGSGGEQYF,TGTGCCAGCAGTTTACCGGGACAGGGGTCCGGAGGCGAGCAGTACTTC
TRBV7-3,15,TRBJ2-7,-,TRBD2,CASSLVAGGSYEQYF,TGTGCCAGCAGCTTGGTAGCGGGAGGTTCCTACGAGCAGTACTTC
TRBV6-1,16,TRBJ2-1,-,TRBD2,CASSDLAEGYMDEQFF,TGTGCCAGCAGTGACCTAGCGGAGGGCTACATGGATGAGCAGTTCTTC
TRBV5-1,16,TRBJ2-7,-,TRBD2,CASSLGPGLADYEQYF,TGCGCCAGCAGCTTGGGACCCGGACTAGCAGACTACGAGCAGTACTTC
TRBV5-1,12,TRBJ2-1,-,TRBD2,CASSFTGGEQFF,TGCGCCAGCAGCTTTACCGGGGGGGAGCAGTTCTTC
TRBV10-3,16,TRBJ2-5,-,-,CAISDFSEGTTKAQYF,TGTGCCATCAGTGACTTCTCTGAGGGTACCACCAAGGCCCAGTACTTC
TRBV7-9,13,TRBJ1-5,-,-,CASSLLADQPQHF,TGTGCCAGCAGCTTATTGGCGGATCAGCCCCAGCATTTT
TRBV15,14,TRBJ1-5,few,TRBD1,CATGQGRLEQPQHF,TGTGCCACCGGACAGGGAAGATTGGAACAGCCCCAGCATTTT
TRBV30,13,TRBJ2-3,-,TRBD2,CAWRAGGTDTQYF,TGTGCCTGGAGGGCGGGAGGTACAGATACGCAGTATTTT
TRBV9,15,TRBJ2-2,-,-,CASSVEEGSIGELFF,TGTGCCAGCAGCGTAGAGGAGGGGTCAATCGGGGAGCTGTTTTTT
TRBV5-1,12,TRBJ2-7,-,-,CASSLSTGEQYF,TGCGCCAGCAGCTTGAGTACGGGTGAGCAGTACTTC
TRBV6-5,12,TRBJ2-7,once,-,CASSSSAYEQYF,TGTGCCAGCAGTTCGTCTGCCTACGAGCAGTACTTC
TRBV21-1,15,TRBJ2-3,-,-,CASSNKREFTDTQYF,TGTGCCAGCAGCAACAAGCGGGAGTTCACAGATACGCAGTATTTT
TRBV11-1,13,TRBJ2-7,few,-,CASSFGVTYEQYF,TGTGCCAGCAGCTTCGGAGTCACCTACGAGCAGTACTTC
TRBV19,14,TRBJ1-2,-,-,CASTRGGAHYGYTF,TGTGCCAGTACTAGGGGTGGAGCTCACTATGGCTACACCTTC
TRBV4-1,13,TRBJ2-7,-,-,CASSLSYPERRYF,TGCGCCAGCAGCCTTTCCTATCCGGAACGGAGGTACTTC
TRBV19,15,TRBJ2-1,-,TRBD2,CASSATSGIYNEQFF,TGTGCCAGTAGTGCCACTAGCGGGATATACAATGAGCAGTTCTTC
TRBV12-2,15,TRBJ2-7,-,-,CASRLEGQGPYEQYF,TGTGCAAGTCGCTTAGAGGGACAGGGCCCCTACGAGCAGTACTTC
TRBV4-2,15,TRBJ2-5,-,-,CASSQDPGGQETQYF,TGTGCCAGCAGCCAAGATCCCGGGGGCCAAGAGACCCAGTACTTC
TRBV5-1,11,TRBJ2-1,-,-,CASSFLAEQFF,TGCGCCAGCAGCTTTCTAGCGGAGCAGTTCTTC
TRBV29-1,14,TRBJ1-2,once,TRBD1,CSAIGGTGEDGYTF,TGCAGCGCTATAGGGGGGACAGGGGAAGATGGCTACACCTTC
TRBV16,13,TRBJ2-7,once,-,CASSPFRDYEQYF,TGTGCCAGCAGCCCCTTTCGGGACTACGAGCAGTACTTC
TRBV30,15,TRBJ2-6,-,TRBD1,CAWSTGQDGANVLTF,TGTGCCTGGAGCACGGGACAGGATGGGGCCAACGTCCTGACTTTC
TRBV7-7,19,TRBJ2-5,-,-,CASSLALAGITGLQETQYF,TGTGCTAGCAGCTTAGCTTTAGCCGGTATAACAGGCCTACAAGAGACCCAGTACTTC
TRBV6-5,14,TRBJ2-1,-,-,CASSYAGLGNEQFF,TGTGCCAGCAGTTATGCGGGACTGGGCAATGAGCAGTTCTTC
TRBV5-6,15,TRBJ2-7,-,-,CASSLAFLEGHEQYF,TGTGCCAGCAGCCTGGCGTTTTTGGAGGGCCACGAGCAGTACTTC
TRBV5-4,17,TRBJ2-3,-,TRBD2,CASSSLAGAGGWDTQYF,TGTGCCAGCAGCTCCTTAGCGGGAGCGGGGGGGTGGGATACGCAGTATTTT
TRBV2,14,TRBJ1-1,once,TRBD1,CASSESGQVTEAFF,TGTGCCAGCAGTGAGTCGGGACAGGTCACTGAAGCTTTCTTT
TRBV7-2,12,TRBJ1-2,-,TRBD1,CASSVGGWGYTF,TGTGCCAGCAGCGTAGGGGGCTGGGGCTACACCTTC
TRBV27,14,TRBJ1-5,-,-,CASSFSGSNQPQHF,TGTGCCAGCAGTTTTTCCGGGAGCAATCAGCCCCAGCATTTT
TRBV30,12,TRBJ1-5,-,TRBD1,CAFQGANQPQHF,TGTGCCTTCCAGGGGGCAAACCAGCCCCAGCATTTT
TRBV28,20,TRBJ2-7,-,TRBD2,CASSSRYKLAGAQPYYEQYF,TGTGCCAGCAGTTCACGATATAAACTAGCGGGGGCCCAGCCGTATTACGAGCAGTACTTC
TRBV30,15,TRBJ1-5,once,TRBD1,CAWSVQGSRNQPQHF,TGTGCCTGGAGTGTACAGGGGAGCCGCAATCAGCCCCAGCATTTT
TRBV18,13,TRBJ1-2,few,-,CASSPPAGSGYTF,TGTGCCAGCTCACCACCGGCGGGATCGGGCTACACCTTC
TRBV30,16,TRBJ1-5,-,-,CAWSERGRGGGQPQHF,TGTGCCTGGAGTGAGCGGGGAAGAGGGGGAGGACAGCCCCAGCATTTT
TRBV7-9,12,TRBJ2-5,-,-,CASSLLWGRGYF,TGTGCCAGCAGCTTACTGTGGGGGCGTGGGTACTTC
TRBV6-5,13,TRBJ2-7,-,-,CASSSTGSYEQYF,TGTGCCAGCAGTTCGACAGGTTCCTACGAGCAGTACTTC
TRBV29-1,13,TRBJ1-1,once,-,CSVTPRGNSEAFF,TGCAGCGTTACCCCGAGGGGGAACTCTGAAGCTTTCTTT
TRBV5-1,15,TRBJ1-2,-,-,CASSLAGQNYEGYTF,TGCGCCAGCAGCTTGGCAGGACAGAACTATGAAGGCTACACCTTC
TRBV7-9,15,TRBJ2-1,-,-,CASSDRNSPRNEQFF,TGTGCCAGCAGCGACAGGAATTCTCCACGGAATGAGCAGTTCTTC
TRBV5-1,11,TRBJ2-3,-,-,CASSLQDTQYF,TGCGCCAGCAGCTTACAAGATACGCAGTATTTT
TRBV30,15,TRBJ2-2,-,-,CAWSLSRQNTGELFF,TGTGCCTGGAGTCTCAGCCGACAGAACACCGGGGAGCTGTTTTTT
TRBV2,13,TRBJ2-1,-,-,CASSSSSYNEQFF,TGTGCCAGCAGCTCGAGCTCCTACAATGAGCAGTTCTTC
TRBV10-3,14,TRBJ2-1,-,TRBD1,CATARDRDYNEQFF,TGTGCCACCGCCCGGGACAGGGATTACAATGAGCAGTTCTTC